Below are 30 T cell receptor beta chains sequenced from a single sample in a study of blood T cells in healthy people across ages. Alongside a J-beta primer mix, a sample-barcoded 5' primer served in a second PCR lasting about 7 to 12 cycles. One entry per CDR3 protein, called by TCRdb with MiXCR from the 5' RACE reads. The data show roughly 860,000 distinct CDR3 sequences, approximately 65% seen once. The sequencing input was blood. The receptors were gathered from a man aged 30 to 45 in good health.

The chain employs TRBV29-1 and TRBJ2-7; TRBD1 agrees at 7 bases. The CDR3 spans 12 residues. V was clipped by 5 bases and J by 3 bases; unmatched bases: 4. Germline loops: CDR1 SQVTM, CDR2 ANQGSEA. The CDR3 reads CSVYRGDYEQYF. For the CDR3, the DNA is TGCAGCGTTTACAGGGGTGACTACGAGCAGTACTTC.

The chain joins TRBV7-3 to TRBJ1-2, with TRBD1 as a possible D gene (6 bases). CDR1 and CDR2 (germline): SGHTA, FQGTGA. The V end was cut by 5 bases, the J end by 5 bases, with 15 bases between. This CDR3 contains 14 residues. DNA for the CDR3: TGTGCCAGCAGCAAAAGGCAGGGGCAATATGGCTACACCTTC. Protein: CASSKRQGQYGYTF.

V and J are TRBV5-5 and TRBJ2-4; no clear D. The J call may not be correct, given that the DNA end is closer to TRBJ2-7. Per germline, CDR1 SGHKS and CDR2 YYEKEE (reference sequence). This CDR3 spans 12 amino acids. CDR3 protein: CASSSDPYEQYF. The CDR3 DNA sequence: TGTGCCAGCAGCTCGGACCCCTACGAGCAGTACTTC.

This chain uses TRBV6-5 with TRBJ2-1; TRBD2 matches 8 bases. The J segment lost 5 bases and the V segment lost 2 bases, leaving 8 bases of the junction unmatched. The CDR3 contains 16 residues. Germline assignment: CDR1 MNHEY and CDR2 SVGAGI. CDR3 bases: TGTGCCAGCAGTTACCTTCCCGGGACTAGGGACAATGAGCAGTTCTTC. It encodes CASSYLPGTRDNEQFF.

This clonotype has a single count. The rearrangement joins TRBV10-3 to TRBJ2-6; D ambiguous. This CDR3 has 15 amino acids. The ends were cut back, 4 bases at V and 0 bases at J, with 7 bases in the middle. Germline V gene data show CDR1 as ENHRY and CDR2 as SYGVKD. The CDR3 region has the DNA TGTGCCATCAGTGGGCAGGTCTCTGGGGCCAACGTCCTGACTTTC. Residues: CAISGQVSGANVLTF.

Details on this clonotype: One end of the junction is discordant with germline, which a read error may explain. This chain connects TRBV5-1 to TRBJ2-5; perhaps D is TRBD1 or TRBD2 (5 bases each). Looked up from germline, CDR1 is SGHRS and CDR2 is YFSETQ. The length of the CDR3 is 13 residues. CDR3 in amino acids: CASSMGRQGTQYF. In nucleotides, the CDR3 is TGCGCCAGCAGCATGGGACGACAAGGGACCCAGTACTTC.

The chain has TRBV4-3 and TRBJ2-7; 7 nucleotides align to TRBD2. Germline values: CDR1 LGHNA, CDR2 YSLEER. V was clipped by 1 base and J by 1 base; unmatched bases: 4. The CDR3 runs to 15 residues. The CDR3 is CASSQGRTRSYEQYF. The CDR3 DNA follows: TGCGCCAGCAGCCAAGGGCGGACTAGGTCCTACGAGCAGTACTTC.

This clonotype was detected only a few times. V usage is TRBV29-1 and J usage is TRBJ1-2; D unclear. V was clipped by 6 bases and J by 0 bases, with 14 bases between them. Germline V CDR1 and CDR2: SQVTM, ANQGSEA. This CDR3 is built from 14 residues. The CDR3 region has the DNA TGCAGCGTAGGAACTAGTGGACCTAACTATGGCTACACCTTC. Its protein is CSVGTSGPNYGYTF.

The rearrangement links TRBV25-1 to TRBJ1-1; D is perhaps TRBD1 (6 bases). Between the trimmed V and J ends, which lost 3 bases and 3 bases, there was a span of 11 bases. The CDR3 totals 14 residues. From germline, CDR1 is MGHDK and CDR2 SYGVNS. CDR3 region: CASSEFGGHTEAFF. The CDR3 DNA reads as TGTGCCAGCAGTGAGTTCGGGGGGCACACTGAAGCTTTCTTT.

As concerns this clonotype: One end of the junction fails to match germline, which may point to a read error. The J gene is TRBJ1-6, the V gene TRBV4-3; D is undetermined. Germline V gives CDR1 LGHNA, CDR2 YSLEER. This CDR3 has 14 residues. The CDR3 region has the DNA TGCGCCAGCAGCCAAGGGACCTATATTTCACCCCTCCACTTT. Amino acid sequence: CASSQGTYISPLHF.

The chain carries TRBV15 and TRBJ2-4, with D unclear. V lost 0 bases and J 7 bases, leaving 10 bases between the germline ends. Per germline, CDR1 LNHNV and CDR2 YYDKDF (reference sequence). CDR3 length equals 14 residues. The CDR3 protein is CATSRESPGNIQYF. In DNA, the CDR3 is TGTGCCACCAGCAGAGAGTCTCCCGGCAACATTCAGTACTTC.

This chain joins TRBV12-3 or TRBV12-4 and TRBJ2-6, with 9 positions matching TRBD1. The V gene end was trimmed by 3 bases and the J gene end by 1 base; junction bases not matched to a gene: 10. This CDR3 contains 19 residues. CDR3 sequence (DNA): TGTGCCAGCAGTTTTACTCCGGGACAGGGACCTTCTGGGGCCAACGTCCTGACTTTC. Translation: CASSFTPGQGPSGANVLTF.

This clonotype came up a few times. The chain has TRBV12-3 or TRBV12-4 and TRBJ2-3, with a possible D match to TRBD2 (5 bases). V lost 6 bases and J 4 bases, leaving 11 bases between the germline ends. CDR3 size: 13 residues. The CDR3 sequence is CASRLVDSDTQYF. For the CDR3, the DNA is TGTGCCAGCAGACTAGTTGACTCAGATACGCAGTATTTT.

The chain combines TRBV7-2 with TRBJ2-3; the D gene is possibly TRBD1 (6 bases). The CDR3 runs to 14 residues. Trimming stripped 3 bases from V and 4 bases from J, with 11 bases between. Germline lookup yields CDR1 SGHTA and CDR2 FQGNSA. Here the CDR3 reads CASSLDRQSDTQYF. The CDR3 bases are TGTGCCAGCAGCTTGGACAGACAGTCAGATACGCAGTATTTT.

This clonotype was seen just once. V is TRBV20-1 and J is TRBJ1-6; no clear D. The CDR3 is 14 amino acids. The V and J ends lost 1 base and 10 bases respectively, with 14 bases between them. Germline V gives CDR1 DFQATT, CDR2 SNEGSKA (reference sequence). The CDR3 coding sequence is TGCAGTGCTAGAGCAAGTAGGGTTGTCTCACCCCTCCACTTT. Protein sequence: CSARASRVVSPLHF.

This chain joins TRBV30 and TRBJ2-5; 7 bases line up with TRBD1. CDR1 and CDR2 (germline): GTSNPN, SVGIG (reference sequence). The trim removed 3 bases at V and 0 bases at J, leaving 4 bases unmatched. The CDR3 is 14 residues long. CDR3 amino acids: CAWSSDRYQETQYF. CDR3 DNA: TGTGCCTGGAGCTCGGACAGGTACCAAGAGACCCAGTACTTC.

The chain uses TRBV27 and TRBJ1-4, with 11 bases identical to TRBD1. This CDR3 contains 15 residues. Germline trimming cut 6 bases from V and 7 bases from J; bases unmatched to any gene: 7. CDR1 MNHEY and CDR2 SMNVEV come from the germline V gene (reference sequence). The CDR3 sequence: CASRPRTGGGEKLFF. The CDR3 DNA is TGTGCCAGCAGACCCAGGACAGGGGGCGGTGAAAAACTGTTTTTT.

This clonotype has a handful of counts. This sequence joins TRBV6-2 or TRBV6-3 and TRBJ2-4; D might be TRBD1 (5 bases). V shed 6 bases and J shed 9 bases, with 9 bases lying between them. The CDR3 is made up of 11 amino acids. The germline V gene encodes CDR1 MNHEY and CDR2 SVGEGT. CDR3 in amino acids: CASSDTGIQYF. CDR3 DNA: TGTGCCAGCAGCGATACAGGCATTCAGTACTTC.

V usage is TRBV9 and J usage is TRBJ1-4; perhaps TRBD1 as D (6 bases). The germline V and J ends were trimmed by 0 bases and 7 bases, with 13 bases remaining between them. CDR1 and CDR2 (germline): SGDLS, YYNGEE. This CDR3 contains 15 residues. CDR3 amino acids: CASSVGGARGEKLFF. CDR3 bases: TGTGCCAGCAGCGTAGGGGGGGCGCGTGGTGAAAAACTGTTTTTT.

The chain has TRBV20-1 and TRBJ2-5; unclear D gene. The CDR3 covers 13 residues. V was trimmed by 2 bases and J by 1 base, leaving 8 bases between them. CDR1 and CDR2 (germline): DFQATT, SNEGSKA (reference sequence). The CDR3: CSARWLGQETQYF. CDR3 nucleotides: TGCAGTGCTAGATGGTTGGGCCAAGAGACCCAGTACTTC.

This chain connects TRBV6-5 to TRBJ2-1; D remains unclear. Trimming took 2 bases from V and 0 from J, leaving 11 bases between them. CDR1 and CDR2 from the germline V gene are MNHEY and SVGAGI. The CDR3 covers 16 residues. CDR3 DNA sequence: TGTGCCAGCAGTTACGAGGCAGGAAGCTCCTACAATGAGCAGTTCTTC. Translating gives CASSYEAGSSYNEQFF.

The chain links TRBV28 to TRBJ2-4; 8 bases line up with TRBD2. The closer fit of TRBJ2-7 to the DNA end suggests the J call may be wrong. This CDR3 is 13 amino acids long. Looked up from germline, CDR1 is MDHEN and CDR2 is SYDVKM. In DNA form, the CDR3 reads TGTGCCAGCTGTAGCGGGGCCAACTACGAGCAGTACTTC. This codes for CASCSGANYEQYF.

This clonotype has just a few counts. V is TRBV6-2 or TRBV6-3 and J is TRBJ2-1, with D perhaps matching TRBD2 (6 bases). The germline V gene encodes CDR1 MNHEY and CDR2 SVGEGT. The CDR3 is made up of 17 amino acids. Trimming took 0 bases from V and 0 from J, leaving 12 bases between them. This CDR3 reads CASSYSRGGNSYNEQFF. The CDR3 DNA is TGTGCCAGCAGTTACTCCCGGGGCGGGAACTCCTACAATGAGCAGTTCTTC.

This sequence joins TRBV2 and TRBJ1-2; D remains ambiguous. Germline loops: CDR1 SNHLY, CDR2 FYNNEI. This CDR3 contains 12 residues. V lost 4 bases and J lost 5, with 8 bases in between. CDR3 bases: TGTGCCAGCAGTGGCAGACCTTATGGCTACACCTTC. Protein: CASSGRPYGYTF.

V usage is TRBV4-2 and J usage is TRBJ2-5, with TRBD2 matching over 7 bases. The V and J ends lost 0 bases and 1 base, in that order; junction bases with no gene match: 8. Germline V CDR1 and CDR2: LGHNA, YNFKEQ. The CDR3 loop spans 17 amino acids. The CDR3 is CASSQEVQREGQETQYF. Written as DNA, the CDR3 is TGTGCCAGCAGCCAAGAGGTCCAGCGGGAAGGCCAAGAGACCCAGTACTTC.

As concerns this clonotype: This may be a read error: a much more frequent sequence differs by one nucleotide. The chain couples TRBV4-2 to TRBJ2-2; 7 bases map to TRBD2. Germline lookup yields CDR1 LGHNA and CDR2 YNFKEQ. The CDR3 is made up of 15 amino acids. CDR3 coding DNA: TGTGTCAGCAGCCGGGGGGAGCGATCCCGAGGGGAGCTGTTTTTT. Translated: CVSSRGERSRGELFF.

In this sample, this clonotype turned up a few times. The rearrangement uses TRBV27 and TRBJ2-1; no reliable D call. Germline CDR1 MNHEY, CDR2 SMNVEV (reference sequence). The length of the CDR3 is 13 residues. Trimming cost V 2 bases and J 8 bases, with 10 bases left between them. The CDR3, as DNA: TGTGCCAGCAGTTTAACCCTAGACCATGAGCAGTTCTTC. Protein product: CASSLTLDHEQFF.

The chain carries TRBV9 and TRBJ2-1, with a tentative D call TRBD1 (5 bases). Per germline, CDR1 SGDLS and CDR2 YYNGEE. This CDR3 contains 13 residues. V dropped 2 bases and J dropped 4 bases, with 7 bases sitting between them. The CDR3: CASSVTGYNEQFF. The CDR3 DNA follows: TGTGCCAGCAGCGTTACAGGTTACAATGAGCAGTTCTTC.

The chain is built from TRBV4-2 and TRBJ2-4; D is possibly TRBD2 (6 bases). The assigned J gene may be wrong: the sequence end matches TRBJ2-5 better. In germline, CDR1 is LGHNA, CDR2 YNFKEQ. This CDR3 has 16 residues. The CDR3 loop reads CASSQEVLTGEETQYF. The CDR3 region has the DNA TGTGCCAGCAGCCAAGAAGTTCTAACGGGGGAAGAGACCCAGTACTTC.

The chain has TRBV15 and TRBJ1-2, with TRBD1 matching over 7 bases. The trim removed 4 bases at V and 8 bases at J, leaving 13 bases unmatched. The CDR3 loop spans 15 amino acids. Germline CDR1 LNHNV, CDR2 YYDKDF (reference sequence). The CDR3 bases are TGTGCCACCAGCATTAACAGGGGAGGTCTAGAAGGCTACACCTTC. Translated, it gives CATSINRGGLEGYTF.